This T cell receptor beta chain derives from a study of early T cells in non-severe SARS-CoV-2 infection. The V end lost 7 bases, the J end lost 0 bases, and 15 bases lay between the germline ends. The CDR3 is 15 amino acids. Per germline, CDR1 MNHEY and CDR2 SMNVEV (reference sequence). Each CDR3 protein gets one entry after TCRdb re-called the 5' RACE reads with MiXCR. The profile shows tens of thousands of distinct CDR3 sequences, roughly a tenth of them singletons. This chain links TRBV27 with TRBJ1-1; D not certain. The receptor was isolated from an adult who was a healthcare worker with PCR-confirmed SARS-CoV-2 infection or an uninfected control (not recorded which). Sequencing was carried out using whole blood. As DNA, the CDR3 is TGTGCCAGCACCAAGCGAGGGTCATTGAACACTGAAGCTTTCTTT. Translated, it gives CASTKRGSLNTEAFF.